Following are 11 T cell receptor beta chains from one sample sequenced in a study of beta chain features in type 1 diabetes. Expressed TCRB transcripts were sequenced, since all the RNA that had been isolated was reverse transcribed. This table comes from immunoSEQ multiplex PCR, and its TCRdb copy is limited to in-frame clones, with some not included. The data contain almost 350,000 clones, under 8.5% of them singletons. Sequenced material: central memory CD4+ T cells from blood. The receptors were gathered from a woman aged 18 to 35 in good health.

This clone has a handful of counts. A much more abundant neighbour one base away suggests this may be a read error. CDR3: CASSHDSNQPQHF. The CDR3 nucleotides are TGTGCCAGCAGTCACGATAGCAATCAGCCCCAGCATTTT. V gene TRBV6-4 combines with J gene TRBJ1-5, with D unresolved. V was trimmed by 5 bases and J by 0 bases, leaving 5 bases between them. Germline V gene sequence: CDR1 MRHNA, CDR2 SNTAGT. CDR3 length: 13 residues.

The chain couples TRBV28 to TRBJ2-7, with 9 positions matching TRBD1. V shed 4 bases, J shed 6 bases, and the junction held 19 bases outside the gene matches. Germline V gene sequence: CDR1 MDHEN, CDR2 SYDVKM. The CDR3 totals 18 residues. The CDR3 protein is CASSSVIPGQGLTGEQYF. Here the CDR3 DNA reads TGTGCCAGCAGTTCGGTCATACCGGGACAGGGATTAACGGGCGAGCAGTACTTC.

This clone was picked up a small number of times. CDR3 sequence reads: CASSSDQPQHF. DNA of the CDR3: TGTGCCAGCAGTTCGGATCAGCCCCAGCATTTT. The rearrangement joins TRBV28 to TRBJ1-5; D gene unclear. The CDR3 has 11 residues. CDR1 and CDR2 from the germline V gene are MDHEN and SYDVKM. V was shortened by 4 bases and J by 5 bases, with 3 bases between the two germline ends.

This clone was seen a handful of times. DNA of the CDR3: TGTGCCAGCAGTTTATCGAAATATGGGGACAGAGAAGCTTTCTTT. This translates into CASSLSKYGDREAFF. The chain couples TRBV27 to TRBJ1-1, with 7 bases identical to TRBD1. The CDR3 extends over 15 amino acids. Germline V gives CDR1 MNHEY, CDR2 SMNVEV (reference sequence). Trimming removed 0 bases from V and 8 bases from J; junction bases left unmatched: 9.

J is TRBJ2-4 and V is TRBV4-1; no clear D gene. This CDR3 is built from 14 residues. The ends were cut back, 0 bases at V and 3 bases at J, with 6 bases in the middle. In germline, CDR1 is MGHRA, CDR2 YSYEKL. The CDR3 sequence is CASSQDPNKNIQYF. DNA of the CDR3: TGCGCCAGCAGCCAAGATCCTAACAAAAACATTCAGTACTTC.

Details on this clone: At the DNA level, this CDR3 is encoded by other sequences in the same sample as well. The chain combines TRBV18 with TRBJ2-7, with a possible D match to TRBD1 (5 bases). Germline V gene data show CDR1 as KGHSH and CDR2 as LQKENI. CDR3 size: 12 residues. Trimming took 2 bases from V and 3 from J, leaving 5 bases between them. Here the CDR3 reads CASSPDSYEQYF. The CDR3 nucleotides are TGTGCCAGCTCACCAGACAGCTACGAGCAGTACTTC.

This clone was counted a few times. The chain joins TRBV19 to TRBJ2-7; D perhaps matches TRBD2 (6 bases). CDR1 and CDR2 (germline): LNHDA, SQIVND (reference sequence). CDR3 length: 15 amino acids. V was pared by 5 bases and J by 3 bases, with 17 bases between. The CDR3 reads CASSPSGSGGYEQYF. The CDR3, as DNA: TGTGCCAGTAGTCCCAGCGGGTCCGGTGGCTACGAGCAGTACTTC.

There are a few counts of this clone. The chain couples TRBV7-2 to TRBJ1-1; 8 bases are a match to TRBD1. CDR3 length equals 14 residues. The V gene's germline CDR1 is SGHTA and CDR2 FQGNSA. J gave up 4 bases and V 3 bases, and 4 bases lay outside the gene matches. The CDR3 DNA is TGTGCCAGCAGCTTCACGGACAGGGCCACTGAAGCTTTCTTT. Protein: CASSFTDRATEAFF.

The chain carries TRBV11-2 and TRBJ1-1; TRBD1 matches 10 bases. Germline V gene sequence: CDR1 SGHAT, CDR2 FQNNGV. The CDR3 loop spans 13 amino acids. V was pared by 5 bases and J by 11 bases, with 8 bases of the junction left unmatched. In DNA form, the CDR3 reads TGTGCCAGCAGCACGCGGACAGGGGGAGGTGCTTTCTTT. Protein sequence: CASSTRTGGGAFF.

Worth noting for this clone: Mismatch with germline at one junction end may stem from a read error. The V call is TRBV5-4, the J call TRBJ2-7; 8 positions agree with TRBD2. The CDR3 length is 14 residues. Germline CDR1 is SGHNT and CDR2 is YYREEE (reference sequence). The CDR3 coding sequence is TGTGCCAGCAGCCTTATAGCGGGACCCTATGAGCAGTACTTC. Its protein product is CASSLIAGPYEQYF.

This rearrangement joins TRBV7-2 to TRBJ1-4; D gene unclear. This CDR3 spans 15 amino acids. Trimming removed 4 bases at V and 4 bases at J, with 13 bases between. The germline V gene encodes CDR1 SGHTA and CDR2 FQGNSA. In DNA, the CDR3 is TGTGCCAGCAGCTCTCAACTGGGCCGTAATGAAAAACTGTTTTTT. It yields the protein CASSSQLGRNEKLFF.